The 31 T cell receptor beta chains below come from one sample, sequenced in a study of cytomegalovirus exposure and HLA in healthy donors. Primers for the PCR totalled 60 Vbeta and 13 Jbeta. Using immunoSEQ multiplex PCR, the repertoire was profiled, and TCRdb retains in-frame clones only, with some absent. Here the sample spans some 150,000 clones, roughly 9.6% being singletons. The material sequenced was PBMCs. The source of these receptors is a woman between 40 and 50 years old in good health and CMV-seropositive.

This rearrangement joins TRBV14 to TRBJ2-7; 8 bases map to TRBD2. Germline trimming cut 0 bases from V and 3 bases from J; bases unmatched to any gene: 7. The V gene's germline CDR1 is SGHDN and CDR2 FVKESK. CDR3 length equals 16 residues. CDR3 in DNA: TGTGCCAGCAGCCAAGATAGCACTAGCGGAAACTACGAGCAGTACTTC. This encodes CASSQDSTSGNYEQYF.

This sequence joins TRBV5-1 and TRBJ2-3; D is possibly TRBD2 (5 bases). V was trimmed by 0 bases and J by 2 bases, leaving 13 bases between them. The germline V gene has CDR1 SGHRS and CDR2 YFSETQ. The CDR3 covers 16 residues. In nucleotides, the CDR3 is TGCGCCAGCAGCTTGGGGACGGGGTCGTTCACAGATACGCAGTATTTT. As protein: CASSLGTGSFTDTQYF.

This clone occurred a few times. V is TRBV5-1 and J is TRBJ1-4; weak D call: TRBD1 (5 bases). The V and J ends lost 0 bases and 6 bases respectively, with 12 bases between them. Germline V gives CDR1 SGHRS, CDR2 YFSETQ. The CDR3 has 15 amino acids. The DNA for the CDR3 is TGCGCCAGCAGCTTGGTCGGGGGTTCTTATGAAAAACTGTTTTTT. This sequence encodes CASSLVGGSYEKLFF.

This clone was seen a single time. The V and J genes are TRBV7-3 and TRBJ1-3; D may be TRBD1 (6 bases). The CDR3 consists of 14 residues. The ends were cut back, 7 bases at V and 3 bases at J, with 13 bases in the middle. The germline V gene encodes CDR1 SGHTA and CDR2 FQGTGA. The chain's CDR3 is CASTQGWDGNTIYF. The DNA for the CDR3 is TGTGCCAGCACCCAGGGGTGGGATGGAAACACCATATATTTT.

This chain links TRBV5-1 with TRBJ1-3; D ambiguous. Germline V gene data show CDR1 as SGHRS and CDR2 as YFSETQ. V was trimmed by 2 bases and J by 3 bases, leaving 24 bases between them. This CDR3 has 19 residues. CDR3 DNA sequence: TGCGCCAGCAGCTTAAGGTCGAAGGACTCTTCCTTAGGTGGAAACACCATATATTTT. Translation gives CASSLRSKDSSLGGNTIYF.

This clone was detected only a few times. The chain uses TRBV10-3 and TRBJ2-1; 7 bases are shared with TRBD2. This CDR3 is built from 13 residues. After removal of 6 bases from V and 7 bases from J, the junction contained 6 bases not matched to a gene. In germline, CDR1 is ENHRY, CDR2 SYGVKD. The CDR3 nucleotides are TGTGCCATCAGAGATAGGGGAGGGAATGAGCAGTTCTTC. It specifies CAIRDRGGNEQFF.

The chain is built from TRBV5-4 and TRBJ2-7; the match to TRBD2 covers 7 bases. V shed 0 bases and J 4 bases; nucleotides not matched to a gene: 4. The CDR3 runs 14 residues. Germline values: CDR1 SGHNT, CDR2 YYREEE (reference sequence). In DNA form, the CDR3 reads TGTGCCAGCAGCTTGGGGACTAGGGAGTACGAGCAGTACTTC. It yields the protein CASSLGTREYEQYF.

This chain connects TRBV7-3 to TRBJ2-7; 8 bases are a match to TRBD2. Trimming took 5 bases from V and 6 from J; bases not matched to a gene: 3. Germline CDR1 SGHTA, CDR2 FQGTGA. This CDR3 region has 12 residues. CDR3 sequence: CASSPTSGEQYF. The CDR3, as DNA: TGTGCCAGCAGCCCTACTAGCGGCGAGCAGTACTTC.

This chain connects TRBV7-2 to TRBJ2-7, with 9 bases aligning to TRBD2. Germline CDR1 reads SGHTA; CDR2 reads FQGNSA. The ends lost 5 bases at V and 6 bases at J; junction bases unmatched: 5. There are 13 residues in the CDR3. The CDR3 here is CASSQLAGAEQYF. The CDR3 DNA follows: TGTGCCAGCAGCCAACTAGCGGGCGCCGAGCAGTACTTC.

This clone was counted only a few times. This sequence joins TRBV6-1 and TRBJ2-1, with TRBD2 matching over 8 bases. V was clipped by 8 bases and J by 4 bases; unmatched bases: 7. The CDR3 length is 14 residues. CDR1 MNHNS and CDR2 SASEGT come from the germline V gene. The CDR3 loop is CASLGGAGYNEQFF. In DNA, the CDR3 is TGTGCCAGCCTCGGGGGGGCCGGGTACAATGAGCAGTTCTTC.

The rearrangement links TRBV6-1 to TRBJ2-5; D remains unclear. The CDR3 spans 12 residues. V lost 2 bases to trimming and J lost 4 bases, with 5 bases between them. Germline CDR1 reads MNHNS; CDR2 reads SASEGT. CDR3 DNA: TGTGCCAGCAGTGAACTTTTAGAGACCCAGTACTTC. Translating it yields CASSELLETQYF.

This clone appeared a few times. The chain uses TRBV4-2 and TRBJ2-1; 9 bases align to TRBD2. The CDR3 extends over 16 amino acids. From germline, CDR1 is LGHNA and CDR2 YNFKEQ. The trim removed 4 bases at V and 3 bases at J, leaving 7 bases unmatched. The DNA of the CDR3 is TGTGCCAGCAGCCGTTATAGCGGGGGAATCTACAATGAGCAGTTCTTC. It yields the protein CASSRYSGGIYNEQFF.

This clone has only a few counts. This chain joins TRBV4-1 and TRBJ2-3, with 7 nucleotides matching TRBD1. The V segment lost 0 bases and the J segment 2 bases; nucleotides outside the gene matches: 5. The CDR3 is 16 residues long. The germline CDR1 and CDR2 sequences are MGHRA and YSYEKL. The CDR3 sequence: CASSQDKGQYTDTQYF. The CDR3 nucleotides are TGCGCCAGCAGCCAAGATAAGGGACAGTACACAGATACGCAGTATTTT.

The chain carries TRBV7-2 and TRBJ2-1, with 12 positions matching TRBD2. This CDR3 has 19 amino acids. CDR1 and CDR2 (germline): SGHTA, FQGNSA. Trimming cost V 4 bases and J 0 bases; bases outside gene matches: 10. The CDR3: CASSSPTSGGTHSYNEQFF. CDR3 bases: TGTGCCAGCAGCTCCCCCACTAGCGGGGGGACCCACTCCTACAATGAGCAGTTCTTC.

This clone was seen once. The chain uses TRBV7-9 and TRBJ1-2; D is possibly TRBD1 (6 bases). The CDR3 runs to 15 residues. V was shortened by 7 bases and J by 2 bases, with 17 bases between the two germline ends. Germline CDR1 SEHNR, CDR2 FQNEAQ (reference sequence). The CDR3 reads CASIRSGAENYGYTF. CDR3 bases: TGTGCCAGCATCCGCTCAGGGGCCGAAAACTATGGCTACACCTTC.

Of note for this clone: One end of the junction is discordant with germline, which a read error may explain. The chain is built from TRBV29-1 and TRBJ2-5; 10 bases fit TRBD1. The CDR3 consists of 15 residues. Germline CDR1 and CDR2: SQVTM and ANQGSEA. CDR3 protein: CSVEARGQGKEAQYF. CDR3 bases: TGCAGCGTTGAAGCCCGGGGACAGGGGAAAGAGGCCCAGTACTTC.

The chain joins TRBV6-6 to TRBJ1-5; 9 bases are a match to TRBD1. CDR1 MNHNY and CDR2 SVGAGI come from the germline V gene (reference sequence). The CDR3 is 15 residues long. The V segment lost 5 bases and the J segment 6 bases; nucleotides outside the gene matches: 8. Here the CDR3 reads CASSHRDRAGQPQHF. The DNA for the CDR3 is TGTGCCAGCAGTCACCGGGACAGGGCGGGTCAGCCCCAGCATTTT.

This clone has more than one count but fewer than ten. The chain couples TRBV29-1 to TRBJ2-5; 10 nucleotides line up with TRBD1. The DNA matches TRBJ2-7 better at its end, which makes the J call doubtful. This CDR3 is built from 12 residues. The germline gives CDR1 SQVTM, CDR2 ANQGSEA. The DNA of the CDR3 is TGCAGCGTGGGACAGGGGAGTGGCGAGCAGTACTTC. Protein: CSVGQGSGEQYF.

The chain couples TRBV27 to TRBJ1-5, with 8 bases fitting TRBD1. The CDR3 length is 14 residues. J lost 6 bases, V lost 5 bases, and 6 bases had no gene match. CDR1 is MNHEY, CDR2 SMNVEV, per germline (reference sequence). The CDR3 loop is CASSLGQGGQPQHF. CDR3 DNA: TGTGCCAGCAGTCTCGGACAGGGAGGTCAGCCCCAGCATTTT.

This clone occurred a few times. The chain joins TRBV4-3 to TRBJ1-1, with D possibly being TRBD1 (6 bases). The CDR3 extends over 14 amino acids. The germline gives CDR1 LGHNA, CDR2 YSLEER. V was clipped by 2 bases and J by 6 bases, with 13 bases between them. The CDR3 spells CASSQTGRVAEAFF. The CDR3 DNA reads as TGCGCCAGCAGCCAAACAGGGCGTGTCGCTGAAGCTTTCTTT.

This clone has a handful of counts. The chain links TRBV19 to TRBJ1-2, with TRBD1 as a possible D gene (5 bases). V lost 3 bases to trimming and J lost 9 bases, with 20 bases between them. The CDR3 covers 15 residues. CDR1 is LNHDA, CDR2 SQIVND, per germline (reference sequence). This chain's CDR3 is CASSIGAGPAVRYTF. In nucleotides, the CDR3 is TGTGCCAGTAGTATTGGGGCAGGACCAGCCGTCCGCTACACCTTC. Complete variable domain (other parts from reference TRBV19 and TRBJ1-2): DGGITQSPKYLFRKEGQNVTLSCEQNLNHDAMYWYRQDPGQGLRLIYYSQIVNDFQKGDIAEGYSVSREKKESFPLTVTSAQKNPTAFYLCASSIGAGPAVRYTFGSGTRLTVV.

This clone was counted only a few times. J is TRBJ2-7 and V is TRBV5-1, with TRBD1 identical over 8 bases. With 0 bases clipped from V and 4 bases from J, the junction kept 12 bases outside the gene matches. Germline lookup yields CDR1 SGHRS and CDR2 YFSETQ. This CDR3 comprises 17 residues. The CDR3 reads CASSLEGTGFLFYEQYF. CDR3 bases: TGCGCCAGCAGCTTGGAGGGGACAGGTTTTCTATTTTACGAGCAGTACTTC. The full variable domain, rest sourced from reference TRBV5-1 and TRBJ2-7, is KAGVTQTPRYLIKTRGQQVTLSCSPISGHRSVSWYQQTPGQGLQFLFEYFSETQRNKGNFPGRFSGRQFSNSRSEMNVSTLELGDSALYLCASSLEGTGFLFYEQYFGPGTRLTVT.

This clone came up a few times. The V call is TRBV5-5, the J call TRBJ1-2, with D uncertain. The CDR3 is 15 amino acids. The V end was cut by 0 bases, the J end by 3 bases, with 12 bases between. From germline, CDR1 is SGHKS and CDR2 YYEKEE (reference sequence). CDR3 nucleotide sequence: TGTGCCAGCAGCTTGGCCTCTGGCGAGGACTATGGCTACACCTTC. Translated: CASSLASGEDYGYTF.

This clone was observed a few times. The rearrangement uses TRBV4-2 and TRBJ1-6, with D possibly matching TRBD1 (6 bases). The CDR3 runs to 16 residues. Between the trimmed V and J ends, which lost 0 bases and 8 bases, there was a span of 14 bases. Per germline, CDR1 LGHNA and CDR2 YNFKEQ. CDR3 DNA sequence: TGTGCCAGCAGCCAAGACGTCGGGGGGCAGTATTCACCCCTCCACTTT. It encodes CASSQDVGGQYSPLHF.

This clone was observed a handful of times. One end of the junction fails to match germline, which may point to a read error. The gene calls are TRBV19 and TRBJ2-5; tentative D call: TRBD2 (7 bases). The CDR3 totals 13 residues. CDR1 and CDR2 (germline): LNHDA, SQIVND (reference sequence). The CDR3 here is CASQRGAREAQYF. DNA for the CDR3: TGTGCCAGTCAACGGGGGGCACGAGAGGCCCAGTACTTC.

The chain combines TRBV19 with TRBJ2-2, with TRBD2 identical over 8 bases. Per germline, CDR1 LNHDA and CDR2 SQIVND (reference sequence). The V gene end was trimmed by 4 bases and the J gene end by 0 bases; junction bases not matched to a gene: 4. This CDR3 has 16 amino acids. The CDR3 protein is CASSKGGGSNTGELFF. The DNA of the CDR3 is TGTGCCAGTAGTAAGGGCGGGGGGTCGAACACCGGGGAGCTGTTTTTT.

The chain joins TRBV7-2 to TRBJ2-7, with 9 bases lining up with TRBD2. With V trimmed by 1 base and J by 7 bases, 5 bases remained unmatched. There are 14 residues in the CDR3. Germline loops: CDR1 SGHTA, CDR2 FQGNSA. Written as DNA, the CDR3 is TGTGCCAGCAGCTTAGACCCGACTAGCGGAGAGCAGTACTTC. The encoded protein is CASSLDPTSGEQYF.

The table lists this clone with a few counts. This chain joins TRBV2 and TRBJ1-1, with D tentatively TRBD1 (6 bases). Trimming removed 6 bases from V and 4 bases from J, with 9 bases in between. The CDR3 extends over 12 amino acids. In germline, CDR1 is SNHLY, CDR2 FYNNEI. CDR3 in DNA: TGTGCCAGCAGAGAGGACAGCACTGAAGCTTTCTTT. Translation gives CASREDSTEAFF.

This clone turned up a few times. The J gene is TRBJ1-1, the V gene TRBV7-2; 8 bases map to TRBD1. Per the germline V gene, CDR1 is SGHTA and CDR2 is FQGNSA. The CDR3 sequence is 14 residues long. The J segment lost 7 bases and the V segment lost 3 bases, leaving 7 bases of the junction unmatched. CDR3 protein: CASSLGRGQSEAFF. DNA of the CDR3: TGTGCCAGCAGCTTGGGCAGGGGGCAGAGTGAAGCTTTCTTT.

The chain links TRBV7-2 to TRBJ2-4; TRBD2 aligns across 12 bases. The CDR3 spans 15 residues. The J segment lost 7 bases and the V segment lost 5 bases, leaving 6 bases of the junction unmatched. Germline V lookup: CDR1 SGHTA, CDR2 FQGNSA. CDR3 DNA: TGTGCCAGCAGCGTCGGACTAGCGGGGAGGAACATTCAGTACTTC. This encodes CASSVGLAGRNIQYF.

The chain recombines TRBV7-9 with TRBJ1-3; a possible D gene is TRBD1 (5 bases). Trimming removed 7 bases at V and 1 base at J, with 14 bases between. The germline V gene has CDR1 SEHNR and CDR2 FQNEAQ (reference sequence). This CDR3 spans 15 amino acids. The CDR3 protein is CASTFGGGSGNTIYF. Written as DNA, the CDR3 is TGTGCCAGCACCTTCGGGGGGGGTTCTGGAAACACCATATATTTT.